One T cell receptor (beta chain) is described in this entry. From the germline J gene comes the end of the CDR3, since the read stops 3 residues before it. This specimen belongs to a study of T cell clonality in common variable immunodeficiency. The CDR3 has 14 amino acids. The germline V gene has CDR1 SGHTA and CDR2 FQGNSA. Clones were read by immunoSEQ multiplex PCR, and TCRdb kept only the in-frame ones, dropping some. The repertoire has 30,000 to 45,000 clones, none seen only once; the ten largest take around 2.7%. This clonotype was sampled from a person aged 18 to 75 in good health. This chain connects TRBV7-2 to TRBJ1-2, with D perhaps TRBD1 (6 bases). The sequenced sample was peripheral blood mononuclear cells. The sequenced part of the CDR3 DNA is TGTGCCAGCAGCCCTACCGCGGGAGGGGGGGAC. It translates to CASSPTAGGGD. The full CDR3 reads CASSPTAGGGDYTF.